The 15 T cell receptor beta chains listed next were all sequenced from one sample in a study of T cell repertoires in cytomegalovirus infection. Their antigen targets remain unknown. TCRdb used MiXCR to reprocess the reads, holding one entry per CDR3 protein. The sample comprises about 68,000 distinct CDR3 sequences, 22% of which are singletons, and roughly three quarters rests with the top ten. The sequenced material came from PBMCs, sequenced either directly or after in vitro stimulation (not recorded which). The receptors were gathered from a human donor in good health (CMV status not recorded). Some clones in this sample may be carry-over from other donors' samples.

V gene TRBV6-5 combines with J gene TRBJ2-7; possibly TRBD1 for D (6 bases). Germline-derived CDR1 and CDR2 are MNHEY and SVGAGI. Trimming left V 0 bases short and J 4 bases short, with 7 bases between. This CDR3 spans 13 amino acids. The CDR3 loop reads CASSYSTGYEQYV. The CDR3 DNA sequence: TGTGCCAGCAGTTACTCCACAGGGTACGAGCAGTACGTC.

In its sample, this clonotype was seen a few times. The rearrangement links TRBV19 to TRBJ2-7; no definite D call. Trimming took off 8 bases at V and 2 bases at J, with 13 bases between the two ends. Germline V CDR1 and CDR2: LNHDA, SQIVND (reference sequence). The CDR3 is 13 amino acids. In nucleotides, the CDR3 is TGTGCCAGTCGAGACTTCGACGCCTACGAGCAGTACTTC. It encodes CASRDFDAYEQYF.

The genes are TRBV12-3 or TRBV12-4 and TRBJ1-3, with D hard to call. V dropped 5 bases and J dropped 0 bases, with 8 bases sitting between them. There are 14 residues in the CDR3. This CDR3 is CASSPQNSGNTIYF. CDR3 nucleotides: TGTGCCAGCAGTCCACAAAACTCTGGAAACACCATATATTTT.

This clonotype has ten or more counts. CDR3 loop: CASSYYTVGQGPDTQYF. The CDR3 bases are TGTGCCAGCAGTTACTATACTGTGGGACAGGGCCCAGATACGCAGTATTTT. The chain has TRBV6-5 and TRBJ2-3, with 9 positions matching TRBD1. Looked up from germline, CDR1 is MNHEY and CDR2 is SVGAGI. The ends lost 1 base at V and 4 bases at J; junction bases unmatched: 9. The CDR3 is 17 residues long.

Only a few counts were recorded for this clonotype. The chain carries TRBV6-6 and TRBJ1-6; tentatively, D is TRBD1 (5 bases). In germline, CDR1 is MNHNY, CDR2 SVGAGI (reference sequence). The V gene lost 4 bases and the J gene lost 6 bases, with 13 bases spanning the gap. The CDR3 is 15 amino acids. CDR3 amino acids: CASSWARQGNSPLHF. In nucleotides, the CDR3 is TGTGCCAGCAGTTGGGCGAGGCAGGGTAATTCACCCCTCCACTTT.

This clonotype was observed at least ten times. CDR3: CASSKTTSGDNEQFF. CDR3 DNA sequence: TGTGCCAGCAGTAAGACGACTAGCGGGGACAATGAGCAGTTCTTC. This chain links TRBV6-2 or TRBV6-3 with TRBJ2-1; the match to TRBD2 covers 11 bases. Germline values: CDR1 MNHEY, CDR2 SVGEGT. CDR3 size: 15 residues. With 5 bases clipped from V and 5 bases from J, the junction kept 5 bases outside the gene matches.

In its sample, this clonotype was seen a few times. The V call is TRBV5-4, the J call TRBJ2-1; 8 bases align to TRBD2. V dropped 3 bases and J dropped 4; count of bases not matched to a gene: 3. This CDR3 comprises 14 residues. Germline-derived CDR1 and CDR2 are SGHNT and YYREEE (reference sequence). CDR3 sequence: CASSSSGFYNEQFF. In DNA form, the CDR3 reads TGTGCCAGCAGCTCTAGCGGGTTTTACAATGAGCAGTTCTTC. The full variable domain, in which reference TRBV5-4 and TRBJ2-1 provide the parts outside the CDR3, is ETGVTQSPTHLIKTRGQQVTLRCSSQSGHNTVSWYQQALGQGPQFIFQYYREEENGRGNFPPRFSGLQFPNYSSELNVNALELDDSALYLCASSSSGFYNEQFFGPGTRLTVL.

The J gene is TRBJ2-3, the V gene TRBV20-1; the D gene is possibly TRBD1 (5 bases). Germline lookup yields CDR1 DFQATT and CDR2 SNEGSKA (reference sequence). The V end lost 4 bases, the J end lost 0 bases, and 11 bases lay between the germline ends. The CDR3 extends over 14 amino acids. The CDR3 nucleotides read TGCAGTGCTAACAGTGGGGCTAGCACAGATACGCAGTATTTT. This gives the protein CSANSGASTDTQYF.

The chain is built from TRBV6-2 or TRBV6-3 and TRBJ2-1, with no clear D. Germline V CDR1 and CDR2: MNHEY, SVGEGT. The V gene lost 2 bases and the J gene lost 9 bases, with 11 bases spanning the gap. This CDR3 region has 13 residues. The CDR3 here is CASSYRDLSEQFF. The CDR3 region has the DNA TGTGCCAGCAGTTACAGAGATTTGTCTGAGCAGTTCTTC.

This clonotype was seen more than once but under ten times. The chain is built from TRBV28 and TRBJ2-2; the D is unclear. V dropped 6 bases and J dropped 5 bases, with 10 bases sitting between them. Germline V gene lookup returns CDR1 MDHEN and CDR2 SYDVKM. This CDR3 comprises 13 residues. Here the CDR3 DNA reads TGTGCCAGCAGCCGCCGGACGACCGGGGAGCTGTTTTTT. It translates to CASSRRTTGELFF.

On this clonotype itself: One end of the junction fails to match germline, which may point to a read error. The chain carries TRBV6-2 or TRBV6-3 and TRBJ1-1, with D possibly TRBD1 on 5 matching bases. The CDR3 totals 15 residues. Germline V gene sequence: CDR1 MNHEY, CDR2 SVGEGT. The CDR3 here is CASSYSEGMKTEAFF. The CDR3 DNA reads TGTGCCAGCAGTTACTCAGAGGGGATGAAGACTGAAGCTTTCTTT.

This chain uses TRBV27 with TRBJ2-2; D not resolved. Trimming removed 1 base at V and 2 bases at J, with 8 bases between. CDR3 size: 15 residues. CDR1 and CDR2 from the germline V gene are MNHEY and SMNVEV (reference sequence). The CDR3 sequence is CASSLLSRNTGELFF. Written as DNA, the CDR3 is TGTGCCAGCAGTTTATTATCCCGCAACACCGGGGAGCTGTTTTTT.

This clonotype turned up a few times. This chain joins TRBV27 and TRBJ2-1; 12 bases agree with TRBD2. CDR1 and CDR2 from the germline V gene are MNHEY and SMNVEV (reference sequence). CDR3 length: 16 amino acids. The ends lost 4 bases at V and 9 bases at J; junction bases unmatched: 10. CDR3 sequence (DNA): TGTGCCAGCAGTTGGGGGCTAGCGGGAGGGCCAGGTGAGCAGTTCTTC. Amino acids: CASSWGLAGGPGEQFF.

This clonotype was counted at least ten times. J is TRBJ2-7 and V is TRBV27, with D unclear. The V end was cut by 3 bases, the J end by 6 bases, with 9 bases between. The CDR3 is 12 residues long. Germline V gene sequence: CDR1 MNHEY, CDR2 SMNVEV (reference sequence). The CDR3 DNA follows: TGTGCCAGCAGTTTGTTCGGAACCGAGCAGTACTTC. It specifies CASSLFGTEQYF.

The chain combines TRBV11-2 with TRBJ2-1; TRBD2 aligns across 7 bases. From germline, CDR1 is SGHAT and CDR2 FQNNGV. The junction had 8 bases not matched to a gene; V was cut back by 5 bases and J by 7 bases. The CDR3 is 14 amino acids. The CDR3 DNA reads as TGTGCCAGCAGCCCACGGAGGGAGGGAAATGAGCAGTTCTTC. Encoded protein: CASSPRREGNEQFF.